This passage covers 28 T cell receptor beta chains from one sample sequenced in a study of blood T cell repertoires in COVID-19. Produced via immunoSEQ multiplex PCR; TCRdb's table is partial and in-frame only. The sample carries fewer than 350,000 clones, 89% recorded once. The specimen was PBMCs or T cells enriched from blood (not recorded which). The receptors come from a man between 60 and 75 years old who had recovered from COVID-19.

The chain recombines TRBV5-1 with TRBJ1-4; D not certain. Per germline, CDR1 SGHRS and CDR2 YFSETQ. Trimming removed 4 bases from V and 1 base from J, with 11 bases in between. CDR3 length: 15 amino acids. The CDR3 bases are TGCGCCAGCAGCGAAGGAGGACTAACTAATGAAAAACTGTTTTTT. This sequence encodes CASSEGGLTNEKLFF.

The chain combines TRBV5-1 with TRBJ1-6, with D unclear. The CDR3 loop spans 15 amino acids. Deletions cut 0 bases from V and 4 bases from J, with 8 bases between. CDR1 is SGHRS, CDR2 YFSETQ, per germline. Here the CDR3 reads CASSLDEVYNSPLHF. CDR3 in DNA: TGCGCCAGCAGCTTGGATGAGGTTTATAATTCACCCCTCCACTTT.

This clone was seen only once. The chain carries TRBV21-1 and TRBJ1-1; TRBD1, the table's D call, was not compared with the DNA. TRBV21-1 is designated a pseudogene. The CDR3 is 13 residues long. The CDR3 coding sequence is TGTGCCAGCAGGACAGGGGCAGACACTGAAGCTTTCTTT. Amino acid sequence: CASRTGADTEAFF.

The chain links TRBV5-1 to TRBJ2-3; D remains unclear. With 4 bases removed from V and 0 bases from J, the gap between germline ends came to 3 bases. This CDR3 is 12 amino acids long. The germline gives CDR1 SGHRS, CDR2 YFSETQ. In DNA form, the CDR3 reads TGCGCCAGCAGCGTAAGCACAGATACGCAGTATTTT. Encoded protein: CASSVSTDTQYF.

The chain employs TRBV10-2 and TRBJ2-7; D is unclear. V dropped 4 bases and J dropped 0 bases, with 10 bases sitting between them. CDR1 is WSHSY, CDR2 SAAADI, per germline. The CDR3 is 14 amino acids. CDR3 in amino acids: CASSGQWSSYEQYF. The CDR3 nucleotides read TGCGCCAGCAGTGGGCAGTGGAGCTCCTACGAGCAGTACTTC.

The rearrangement uses TRBV18 and TRBJ2-1; 12 nucleotides agree with TRBD1. The ends lost 5 bases at V and 8 bases at J; junction bases unmatched: 10. The CDR3 spans 16 residues. Germline V gene data show CDR1 as KGHSH and CDR2 as LQKENI. The CDR3 loop is CASSLPGQGALHEQFF. DNA for the CDR3: TGTGCCAGCTCATTACCGGGACAGGGGGCGCTTCATGAGCAGTTCTTC.

The chain is built from TRBV11-2 and TRBJ2-7; 10 bases are shared with TRBD2. This CDR3 is 13 amino acids long. Germline V gene lookup returns CDR1 SGHAT and CDR2 FQNNGV. V was clipped by 8 bases and J by 4 bases; unmatched bases: 5. The CDR3, as DNA: TGTGCCAGCTCACTAGCGGGAAATTACGAGCAGTACTTC. Translating it yields CASSLAGNYEQYF.

The genes are TRBV2 and TRBJ1-6, with 9 bases identical to TRBD1. The CDR3 spans 14 residues. V lost 7 bases, J lost 10 bases, and 8 bases stayed unmatched. Germline V gives CDR1 SNHLY, CDR2 FYNNEI. The CDR3 bases are TGTGCCAGCACTCCGGGACAGGGAAGATCACCCCTCCACTTT. As protein: CASTPGQGRSPLHF.

The CDR3 DNA is TGTGCCAGCTCGCCGGACAGGGGAAGGAACACTGAAGCTTTCTTT. Its translation: CASSPDRGRNTEAFF. The J gene is TRBJ1-1, the V gene TRBV18; 9 bases are a match to TRBD1. V gave up 6 bases and J gave up 1 base; unmatched junction bases: 6. Per germline, CDR1 KGHSH and CDR2 LQKENI. The length of the CDR3 is 15 residues.

The J gene is TRBJ2-3, the V gene TRBV5-1; 9 bases line up with TRBD1. In germline, CDR1 is SGHRS, CDR2 YFSETQ. The CDR3 has 17 amino acids. V shed 4 bases, J shed 0 bases, and the junction held 9 bases outside the gene matches. The CDR3 DNA follows: TGCGCCAGCAGCCCACCGACAGGGGGACTAAGCACAGATACGCAGTATTTT. Its protein product is CASSPPTGGLSTDTQYF.

This clone was seen once. V is TRBV6-5 and J is TRBJ1-5, with D perhaps matching TRBD1 (5 bases). This CDR3 region has 14 residues. The germline V gene encodes CDR1 MNHEY and CDR2 SVGAGI. V lost 6 bases to trimming and J lost 0 bases, with 9 bases between them. The CDR3, as DNA: TGTGCCAGCAGCGTTAGGGGTAGCAATCAGCCCCAGCATTTT. Encoded protein: CASSVRGSNQPQHF.

Details on this clone: At one boundary the junction diverges from the germline segment, which might be a read error. The V and J genes are TRBV24-1 and TRBJ2-2; D ambiguous. The V gene's germline CDR1 is KGHDR and CDR2 SFDVKD. CDR3 size: 18 residues. CDR3 nucleotides: TGTGCCACCAGTGATTTGACAGACGAAAGAATAAACACCTGGGAGCTGTTTTTT. It is translated as CATSDLTDERINTWELFF.

J is TRBJ2-6 and V is TRBV7-9; a possible D gene is TRBD1 (5 bases). Trimming shortened V by 4 bases and J by 3 bases, and 16 bases separated the two germline ends. The germline CDR1 and CDR2 sequences are SEHNR and FQNEAQ (reference sequence). CDR3 length equals 17 residues. As DNA, the CDR3 is TGTGCCAGCAGCTCCCGAGGACAATTATTTGGGGCCAACGTCCTGACTTTC. Translating it yields CASSSRGQLFGANVLTF.

This clone showed up just a few times. The rearrangement joins TRBV7-9 to TRBJ2-2; the match to TRBD2 covers 9 bases. The CDR3 consists of 17 residues. CDR1 is SEHNR, CDR2 FQNEAQ, per germline (reference sequence). The junction had 10 bases not matched to a gene; V was cut back by 6 bases and J by 2 bases. The CDR3 DNA reads as TGTGCCAGCAGATCTATAGCGGGAGCCCGCAACACCGGGGAGCTGTTTTTT. It translates to CASRSIAGARNTGELFF.

The V and J genes are TRBV5-4 and TRBJ1-4, with 7 bases matching TRBD1. The CDR3 extends over 14 amino acids. Germline V gives CDR1 SGHNT, CDR2 YYREEE (reference sequence). The ends lost 0 bases at V and 6 bases at J; junction bases unmatched: 2. CDR3 residues: CASSLGQGYEKLFF. For the CDR3, the DNA is TGTGCCAGCAGCTTGGGACAGGGTTATGAAAAACTGTTTTTT. Supplemented by reference TRBV5-4 and TRBJ1-4, the full variable domain reads ETGVTQSPTHLIKTRGQQVTLRCSSQSGHNTVSWYQQALGQGPQFIFQYYREEENGRGNFPPRFSGLQFPNYSSELNVNALELDDSALYLCASSLGQGYEKLFFGSGTQLSVL.

The V call is TRBV27, the J call TRBJ2-2; D is perhaps TRBD2 (5 bases). The length of the CDR3 is 16 residues. Per germline, CDR1 MNHEY and CDR2 SMNVEV (reference sequence). V shed 0 bases and J shed 2 bases, with 10 bases lying between them. Written as DNA, the CDR3 is TGTGCCAGCAGTTTATCTTTAGCGCGAAACACCGGGGAGCTGTTTTTT. It codes for CASSLSLARNTGELFF.

The chain employs TRBV9 and TRBJ2-3, with D possibly TRBD2 on 6 matching bases. V was pared by 5 bases and J by 0 bases, with 13 bases between. CDR1 is SGDLS and CDR2 is YYNGEE in the germline V gene. The CDR3 length is 15 residues. This CDR3 reads CASSSTGVSTDTQYF. The CDR3 DNA reads as TGTGCCAGCAGTTCAACGGGAGTTAGCACAGATACGCAGTATTTT.

This chain joins TRBV6-5 and TRBJ1-2, with 10 nucleotides matching TRBD1. The J segment lost 6 bases and the V segment lost 2 bases, leaving 3 bases of the junction unmatched. The CDR3 contains 14 residues. The germline gives CDR1 MNHEY, CDR2 SVGAGI. Here the CDR3 DNA reads TGTGCCAGCAGTTACGCCGGGACAGGGGATGGCTACACCTTC. Translated, it gives CASSYAGTGDGYTF.

The CDR3 here is CASSPPGLGGDTQYF. The CDR3 DNA reads as TGTGCCAGCTCACCCCCGGGACTAGGGGGAGATACGCAGTATTTT. The chain is built from TRBV18 and TRBJ2-3; 8 positions match TRBD2. Germline-derived CDR1 and CDR2 are KGHSH and LQKENI. The CDR3 consists of 15 residues. After removal of 3 bases from V and 5 bases from J, the junction contained 7 bases not matched to a gene.

The chain combines TRBV5-1 with TRBJ2-2; 8 bases map to TRBD1. The J segment lost 1 base and the V segment lost 1 base, leaving 6 bases of the junction unmatched. The germline gives CDR1 SGHRS, CDR2 YFSETQ. This CDR3 has 17 residues. CDR3 residues: CASSLRSDRVNTGELFF. The CDR3 DNA sequence: TGCGCCAGCAGCTTGAGATCGGACAGGGTGAACACCGGGGAGCTGTTTTTT.

The chain couples TRBV5-4 to TRBJ2-7; D remains ambiguous. Germline assignment: CDR1 SGHNT and CDR2 YYREEE (reference sequence). The CDR3 is made up of 14 amino acids. V shed 4 bases and J shed 2 bases, with 13 bases lying between them. CDR3 residues: CASSPKATPYEQYF. CDR3 coding DNA: TGTGCCAGCAGCCCAAAAGCAACCCCCTACGAGCAGTACTTC.

This clone was seen a single time. V gene TRBV18 combines with J gene TRBJ2-1, with D tentatively TRBD1 (6 bases). CDR3 length: 16 residues. In germline, CDR1 is KGHSH, CDR2 LQKENI. The V end was cut by 2 bases, the J end by 4 bases, with 15 bases between. The CDR3 DNA reads as TGTGCCAGCTCACCAGTAGTGGGGACAACATACAATGAGCAGTTCTTC. Its translation: CASSPVVGTTYNEQFF.

The V and J genes are TRBV5-8 and TRBJ1-1, with a weak D call TRBD1 (5 bases). This CDR3 has 14 amino acids. Germline CDR1 and CDR2: SGHTS and YDEGEE. V shed 7 bases and J shed 1 base, with 14 bases lying between them. CDR3 protein: CASCLGAWNTEAFF. Written as DNA, the CDR3 is TGTGCCAGCTGCCTTGGGGCTTGGAACACTGAAGCTTTCTTT.

This chain connects TRBV6-5 to TRBJ2-5; TRBD1 matches at 7 bases. The CDR3 totals 14 residues. After removal of 6 bases from V and 3 bases from J, the junction contained 7 bases not matched to a gene. Germline loops: CDR1 MNHEY, CDR2 SVGAGI. The CDR3 nucleotides are TGTGCCAGCAGCCACGACAGGGTCGAAGAGACCCAGTACTTC. Protein: CASSHDRVEETQYF.

V gene TRBV5-4 combines with J gene TRBJ1-1, with 10 bases identical to TRBD1. The germline V gene has CDR1 SGHNT and CDR2 YYREEE (reference sequence). With V trimmed by 1 base and J by 5 bases, 5 bases remained unmatched. The CDR3 consists of 15 residues. The CDR3 spells CASSLRGQGLTEAFF. The CDR3 nucleotides read TGTGCCAGCAGCTTGAGGGGACAGGGGTTGACTGAAGCTTTCTTT. Full variable domain (missing parts from reference TRBV5-4 and TRBJ1-1): ETGVTQSPTHLIKTRGQQVTLRCSSQSGHNTVSWYQQALGQGPQFIFQYYREEENGRGNFPPRFSGLQFPNYSSELNVNALELDDSALYLCASSLRGQGLTEAFFGQGTRLTVV.

The V call is TRBV5-4, the J call TRBJ2-1; 7 positions agree with TRBD1. J lost 1 base, V lost 4 bases, and 5 bases had no gene match. The CDR3 covers 15 residues. Germline CDR1 SGHNT, CDR2 YYREEE (reference sequence). CDR3 in amino acids: CASSKGQTSYNEQFF. The DNA of the CDR3 is TGTGCCAGCAGCAAGGGACAGACATCCTACAATGAGCAGTTCTTC.

Only one count was recorded for this clone. The rearrangement uses TRBV5-4 and TRBJ1-1; D remains unclear. Germline CDR1 SGHNT, CDR2 YYREEE (reference sequence). This CDR3 has 15 amino acids. With 0 bases removed from V and 0 bases from J, the gap between germline ends came to 9 bases. The CDR3 region is CASSLERGVNTEAFF. In DNA, the CDR3 is TGTGCCAGCAGCTTGGAGCGGGGAGTGAACACTGAAGCTTTCTTT.

The rearrangement links TRBV7-3 to TRBJ2-1; D is perhaps TRBD1 (5 bases). CDR1 is SGHTA and CDR2 is FQGTGA in the germline V gene. CDR3 length: 15 residues. Trimming pared 5 bases from V and 0 bases from J, leaving 11 bases between. Here the CDR3 DNA reads TGTGCCAGCAGCCCCCGACAGAGCTCCTACAATGAGCAGTTCTTC. Residues: CASSPRQSSYNEQFF. Complete variable domain (other parts from reference TRBV7-3 and TRBJ2-1): GAGVSQTPSNKVTEKGKYVELRCDPISGHTALYWYRQSLGQGPEFLIYFQGTGAADDSGLPNDRFFAVRPEGSVSTLKIQRTERGDSAVYLCASSPRQSSYNEQFFGPGTRLTVL.